The rows below give T cell receptor beta chains drawn from one sample of a study of cytomegalovirus exposure and HLA in healthy donors. Libraries were prepared by immunoSEQ multiplex PCR; TCRdb keeps only in-frame clonotypes and omits some of them. Its listing shows 100,000 to 150,000 clones. Source material: PBMCs. These receptors came from a woman between 40 and 55 years old in good health and CMV-seropositive. Both conserved end residues are part of each CDR3. Fields, in order: D gene, V gene, J gene, CDR3 protein, CDR3 DNA. D genes are given only for firm matches.

D: -; V: TRBV7-3; J: TRBJ2-3; CDR3: CASSLTSRWIDTQYF; DNA: TGTGCCAGCAGCTTAACAAGCAGGTGGATAGATACGCAGTATTTT
D: -; V: TRBV19; J: TRBJ2-1; CDR3: CASTLKGGLLDEQFF; DNA: TGTGCCAGTACCCTTAAGGGGGGACTACTCGATGAGCAGTTCTTC
D: -; V: TRBV7-3; J: TRBJ2-7; CDR3: CASSLGGSAEKYF; DNA: TGTGCCAGCAGCTTAGGGGGGTCGGCCGAGAAGTACTTC
D: -; V: TRBV4-3; J: TRBJ1-5; CDR3: CASSQEMTSNQPQHF; DNA: TGCGCCAGCAGCCAGGAGATGACGAGCAATCAGCCCCAGCATTTT
D: -; V: TRBV28; J: TRBJ2-1; CDR3: CASSSNSGVYNEQFF; DNA: TGTGCCAGCAGTTCGAATTCGGGAGTATACAATGAGCAGTTCTTC
D: TRBD2; V: TRBV18; J: TRBJ2-1; CDR3: CASSPGTSGRNEQFF; DNA: TGTGCCAGCTCACCAGGGACTAGCGGCCGCAATGAGCAGTTCTTC
D: TRBD1; V: TRBV6-1; J: TRBJ2-7; CDR3: CASSAGQGSYEQYF; DNA: TGTGCCAGCAGTGCCGGACAGGGGTCCTACGAGCAGTACTTC
D: -; V: TRBV5-4; J: TRBJ2-1; CDR3: CASSLPTGGSYNEQFF; DNA: TGTGCCAGCAGCTTACCGACAGGAGGCTCCTACAATGAGCAGTTCTTC
D: -; V: TRBV7-9; J: TRBJ2-7; CDR3: CASSSEQGGRYEQYF; DNA: TGTGCCAGCAGCTCCGAACAGGGTGGTCGCTACGAGCAGTACTTC
D: TRBD1; V: TRBV7-3; J: TRBJ2-1; CDR3: CASKGQGAVDEQFF; DNA: TGTGCCAGCAAGGGACAGGGGGCGGTCGATGAGCAGTTCTTC
D: TRBD1; V: TRBV4-3; J: TRBJ2-2; CDR3: CASGGTGGGTGELFF; DNA: TGCGCCAGCGGGGGAACAGGGGGTGGGACCGGGGAGCTGTTTTTT
D: TRBD1; V: TRBV2; J: TRBJ1-1; CDR3: CASSVRQGGGTEAFF; DNA: TGTGCCAGCAGTGTCCGACAGGGGGGAGGCACTGAAGCTTTCTTT
D: TRBD2; V: TRBV18; J: TRBJ2-3; CDR3: CASSPWTSGSTDTQYF; DNA: TGTGCCAGCTCACCTTGGACTAGCGGTAGCACAGATACGCAGTATTTT
D: -; V: TRBV5-4; J: TRBJ2-1; CDR3: CASSFSFGSYNEQFF; DNA: TGTGCCAGCAGCTTTTCCTTCGGCTCCTACAATGAGCAGTTCTTC
D: -; V: TRBV29-1; J: TRBJ1-1; CDR3: CSARDSRNTEAFF; DNA: TGCAGCGCCCGAGACAGCCGGAACACTGAAGCTTTCTTT
D: -; V: TRBV10-3; J: TRBJ2-7; CDR3: CAISESTQGTLIEQYF; DNA: TGTGCCATCAGTGAGTCGACTCAGGGGACATTGATCGAGCAGTACTTC
D: TRBD2; V: TRBV5-6; J: TRBJ2-5; CDR3: CASSLDGTSGGGETQYF; DNA: TGTGCCAGCAGCTTGGATGGGACTAGCGGGGGAGGAGAGACCCAGTACTTC
D: -; V: TRBV5-1; J: TRBJ2-1; CDR3: CASSSRESSYNEQFF; DNA: TGCGCCAGCAGCTCCCGGGAAAGCTCCTACAATGAGCAGTTCTTC
D: -; V: TRBV7-6; J: TRBJ2-7; CDR3: CASSLFGTLYEQYF; DNA: TGTGCCAGCAGCCTCTTCGGGACTCTCTACGAGCAGTACTTC
D: TRBD2; V: TRBV6-6; J: TRBJ2-1; CDR3: CASSSSKREGGDEQFF; DNA: TGTGCCAGCAGTTCCTCAAAGCGGGAGGGGGGGGATGAGCAGTTCTTC
D: TRBD2; V: TRBV19; J: TRBJ2-1; CDR3: CASTQKLAGVQNEQFF; DNA: TGTGCCAGTACCCAAAAACTAGCGGGAGTTCAGAATGAGCAGTTCTTC
D: TRBD2; V: TRBV4-3; J: TRBJ2-1; CDR3: CASSQEAGAGEQFF; DNA: TGCGCCAGCAGCCAAGAGGCGGGAGCGGGAGAGCAGTTCTTC
D: TRBD2; V: TRBV7-2; J: TRBJ2-7; CDR3: CASSSGTSGRLYEQYF; DNA: TGTGCCAGCAGCTCGGGGACTAGCGGGAGGCTTTACGAGCAGTACTTC
D: TRBD2; V: TRBV30; J: TRBJ2-3; CDR3: CAWSSGSFSTDTQYF; DNA: TGTGCCTGGAGTAGCGGGAGCTTCAGCACAGATACGCAGTATTTT
D: TRBD2; V: TRBV29-1; J: TRBJ2-7; CDR3: CSVDGLAGRPRYEQYF; DNA: TGCAGCGTTGACGGACTAGCGGGTAGGCCTCGCTACGAGCAGTACTTC
D: TRBD1; V: TRBV11-2; J: TRBJ2-1; CDR3: CASSSRDRSLDPFF; DNA: TGTGCCAGCAGCTCTCGGGACAGGTCCCTTGATCCGTTCTTC
D: -; V: TRBV28; J: TRBJ2-3; CDR3: CASSLETDTQYF; DNA: TGTGCCAGCAGTCTTGAGACAGATACGCAGTATTTT
D: TRBD2; V: TRBV19; J: TRBJ2-1; CDR3: CASSARTSGKLMDEQFF; DNA: TGTGCCAGTAGTGCCCGGACTAGCGGGAAGTTAATGGATGAGCAGTTCTTC
D: -; V: TRBV28; J: TRBJ2-5; CDR3: CASSLAGTALETQYF; DNA: TGTGCCAGCAGTTTAGCAGGGACTGCCCTTGAGACCCAGTACTTC
D: -; V: TRBV25-1; J: TRBJ1-2; CDR3: CASSQRGNYGYTF; DNA: TGTGCCAGCAGTCAACGGGGTAACTATGGCTACACCTTC
D: TRBD2; V: TRBV7-3; J: TRBJ2-3; CDR3: CASSPLGLADTQYF; DNA: TGTGCCAGCAGCCCTTTGGGACTAGCGGATACGCAGTATTTT
D: -; V: TRBV6-6; J: TRBJ2-7; CDR3: CASSYTGGPSYEQYF; DNA: TGTGCCAGCAGTTATACGGGGGGCCCATCCTACGAGCAGTACTTC
D: -; V: TRBV10-3; J: TRBJ1-1; CDR3: CAIIDPTRRNTEAFF; DNA: TGTGCCATCATCGACCCAACTAGGCGGAACACTGAAGCTTTCTTT
D: TRBD1; V: TRBV6-6; J: TRBJ2-1; CDR3: CASSPLGQALDEQFF; DNA: TGTGCCAGCAGTCCTCTCGGACAGGCGTTGGATGAGCAGTTCTTC
D: TRBD2; V: TRBV6-1; J: TRBJ2-7; CDR3: CASSVIAGVSHEQYF; DNA: TGTGCCAGCAGTGTTATAGCGGGAGTCAGCCACGAGCAGTACTTC
D: TRBD2; V: TRBV7-9; J: TRBJ2-7; CDR3: CASRFGEGGEQYF; DNA: TGTGCCAGCAGGTTCGGGGAGGGAGGCGAGCAGTACTTC
D: -; V: TRBV11-2; J: TRBJ2-3; CDR3: CASSLDAGNGADTQYF; DNA: TGTGCCAGCAGCTTAGATGCAGGGAATGGGGCAGATACGCAGTATTTT
D: TRBD2; V: TRBV4-3; J: TRBJ2-5; CDR3: CASSQRLAALQETQYF; DNA: TGCGCCAGCAGCCAACGACTAGCGGCTCTACAAGAGACCCAGTACTTC
D: -; V: TRBV30; J: TRBJ2-3; CDR3: CASSGVRIADTQYF; DNA: TGTGCCTCATCAGGGGTGCGCATCGCAGATACGCAGTATTTT
D: TRBD1; V: TRBV7-2; J: TRBJ2-7; CDR3: CASSPSTGDYEQYF; DNA: TGTGCTAGCAGCCCTTCTACAGGGGACTACGAGCAGTACTTC
D: TRBD1; V: TRBV9; J: TRBJ2-1; CDR3: CASSALTGIHNEQFF; DNA: TGTGCCAGCAGCGCATTGACAGGGATCCACAATGAGCAGTTCTTC
D: TRBD2; V: TRBV6-1; J: TRBJ2-1; CDR3: CASSGGLAFRNEQFF; DNA: TGTGCCAGCAGTGGAGGACTAGCATTTCGAAATGAGCAGTTCTTC
D: TRBD1; V: TRBV7-7; J: TRBJ2-3; CDR3: CASSLDRTDTQYF; DNA: TGTGCTAGCAGCCTGGACAGGACAGATACGCAGTATTTT
D: -; V: TRBV6-5; J: TRBJ2-3; CDR3: CASSFSGEVTDTQYF; DNA: TGTGCCAGCAGTTTCTCAGGGGAGGTCACAGATACGCAGTATTTT
D: TRBD2; V: TRBV5-1; J: TRBJ2-6; CDR3: CASSLGGSGLAARLSGANVLTF; DNA: TGCGCCAGCAGCTTGGGGGGGTCGGGACTAGCTGCTAGACTCTCTGGGGCCAACGTCCTGACTTTC
D: -; V: TRBV21-1; J: TRBJ2-3; CDR3: CASPLRLSTDTQYF; DNA: TGTGCCAGCCCCCTCCGACTTAGCACAGATACGCAGTATTTT
D: -; V: TRBV5-4; J: TRBJ2-4; CDR3: CASSTEVAKNIQYF; DNA: TGTGCCAGCAGCACGGAGGTAGCCAAAAACATTCAGTACTTC
D: TRBD1; V: TRBV14; J: TRBJ1-2; CDR3: CASSQDTFTLTGRASYGYTF; DNA: TGTGCCAGCAGCCAGGACACTTTTACGTTGACAGGGCGCGCATCCTATGGCTACACCTTC
D: -; V: TRBV4-3; J: TRBJ2-5; CDR3: CASSQDREETQYF; DNA: TGCGCCAGCAGCCAAGATCGCGAAGAGACCCAGTACTTC
D: -; V: TRBV30; J: TRBJ1-5; CDR3: CAWRRLHRELTSNQPQHF; DNA: TGTGCCTGGAGACGGCTGCACAGGGAGCTTACTAGCAATCAGCCCCAGCATTTT
D: -; V: TRBV19; J: TRBJ1-1; CDR3: CASSSVAANTEAFF; DNA: TGTGCCAGTAGTAGTGTTGCGGCGAACACTGAAGCTTTCTTT
D: -; V: TRBV18; J: TRBJ1-1; CDR3: CASSLTEYTEAFF; DNA: TGTGCCAGCTCACTGACGGAGTACACTGAAGCTTTCTTT
D: -; V: TRBV7-9; J: TRBJ2-1; CDR3: CASSSLGTFNEQFF; DNA: TGTGCCAGCAGCTCGCTCGGGACTTTCAATGAGCAGTTCTTC
D: TRBD1; V: TRBV7-3; J: TRBJ2-7; CDR3: CASSFQGGFDEQYF; DNA: TGTGCCAGCAGCTTCCAAGGGGGCTTCGACGAGCAGTACTTC
D: TRBD1; V: TRBV9; J: TRBJ1-1; CDR3: CASSPRTGNTEAFF; DNA: TGTGCCAGCAGCCCAAGGACAGGGAACACTGAAGCTTTCTTT
D: TRBD2; V: TRBV5-4; J: TRBJ2-5; CDR3: CASSFFGLAEGETQYF; DNA: TGTGCCAGCAGCTTTTTTGGACTAGCGGAAGGGGAGACCCAGTACTTC
D: TRBD2; V: TRBV28; J: TRBJ2-5; CDR3: CASSSGRESEETQYF; DNA: TGTGCCAGCAGTTCAGGGCGGGAGTCAGAAGAGACCCAGTACTTC
D: TRBD2; V: TRBV4-1; J: TRBJ2-1; CDR3: CASSKDGRAYNEQFF; DNA: TGCGCCAGCAGCAAGGACGGGAGGGCGTACAATGAGCAGTTCTTC